The clone carrying this T cell receptor beta chain was recorded once. This sample is part of a study of Tregs in tolerant kidney transplant recipients. Related graft donors supplied nonmyeloablative bone marrow transplants, and mixed chimerism was transient. Using immunoSEQ multiplex PCR, the repertoire was profiled, and TCRdb retains in-frame clones only, with some absent. The repertoire holds about 90,000 clones, roughly 93% seen once, with around 1.6% in the top ten. In germline, CDR1 is ENHRY, CDR2 SYGVKD. Trimming shortened V by 0 bases and J by 4 bases, and 11 bases separated the two germline ends. CDR3 length: 15 amino acids.

This sequence originates from a human patient who received a combined kidney and bone marrow transplant. Part of the T cells may come from the graft donor. This chain uses TRBV10-3 with TRBJ2-3; no clear D. The material sequenced was CD4+ T cells from blood (PBMCs), taken 12 months after the transplant. In DNA form, the CDR3 reads TGTGCCATCAGTGAGTCGGCGAGGCGGTCAGATACGCAGTATTTT. Its protein product is CAISESARRSDTQYF.